The 5 T cell receptor beta chains reported below all come from one sample, sequenced in a study of cytomegalovirus exposure and HLA in healthy donors. 60 Vbeta and 13 Jbeta primers were used in PCR. Sequencing was performed with immunoSEQ multiplex PCR; in TCRdb, only in-frame clones are kept and a portion is missing. Here the sample spans under 200,000 clones, around 80% being singletons. The sample consisted of PBMCs. These receptors originate from a woman aged 25 to 39 in good health and CMV-seropositive.

CDR3 region: CASSVSGNNRNEQFF. CDR3 sequence (DNA): TGTGCCAGCAGCGTAAGCGGGAATAACCGCAATGAGCAGTTCTTC. The V call is TRBV9, the J call TRBJ2-1; 7 nucleotides agree with TRBD2. The J segment lost 6 bases and the V segment lost 1 base, leaving 7 bases of the junction unmatched. The CDR3 sequence is 15 residues long. CDR1 and CDR2 (germline): SGDLS, YYNGEE. Complete variable domain (other parts from reference TRBV9 and TRBJ2-1): DSGVTQTPKHLITATGQRVTLRCSPRSGDLSVYWYQQSLDQGLQFLIQYYNGEERAKGNILERFSAQQFPDLHSELNLSSLELGDSALYFCASSVSGNNRNEQFFGPGTRLTVL.

The V and J genes are TRBV15 and TRBJ2-1; a weak D match, TRBD1 (6 bases). The CDR3 loop spans 14 amino acids. CDR1 LNHNV and CDR2 YYDKDF come from the germline V gene (reference sequence). With 4 bases removed from V and 8 bases from J, the gap between germline ends came to 15 bases. CDR3 sequence (DNA): TGTGCCACCAGCAAAGGACAGCGGAGCGATGAGCAGTTCTTC. Amino acid sequence: CATSKGQRSDEQFF.

Worth noting for this clone: The conserved phenylalanine or tryptophan is not found at the CDR3 terminus, so this likely reflects a read error. Because the CDR3's place on the DNA is in doubt, the DNA is left out and the CDR3 is given as listed by TCRdb. The rearrangement uses TRBV6-1 and TRBJ1-2; TRBD1 is the table's D call and was not checked against the DNA. Counting both end residues, the CDR3 totals 10 amino acids. Germline V CDR1 and CDR2: MNHNS, SASEGT. The CDR3: CASSEGSGMV.

The V call is TRBV4-1, the J call TRBJ2-1; a weak D match, TRBD1 (7 bases). Per germline, CDR1 MGHRA and CDR2 YSYEKL. Trimming stripped 4 bases from V and 0 bases from J, with 22 bases between. The CDR3 consists of 19 residues. In DNA form, the CDR3 reads TGCGCCAGCAGCCGCCAGCCTCCAGGGGGGTTCCCCTCCTACAATGAGCAGTTCTTC. Residues: CASSRQPPGGFPSYNEQFF.

V is TRBV6-1 and J is TRBJ1-5, with D possibly TRBD1 on 5 matching bases. The ends were cut back, 7 bases at V and 0 bases at J, with 13 bases in the middle. Germline lookup yields CDR1 MNHNS and CDR2 SASEGT. The CDR3 length is 15 residues. CDR3 coding DNA: TGTGCCAGCACCATAGGTGGGGCTAGCAATCAGCCCCAGCATTTT. Protein product: CASTIGGASNQPQHF.